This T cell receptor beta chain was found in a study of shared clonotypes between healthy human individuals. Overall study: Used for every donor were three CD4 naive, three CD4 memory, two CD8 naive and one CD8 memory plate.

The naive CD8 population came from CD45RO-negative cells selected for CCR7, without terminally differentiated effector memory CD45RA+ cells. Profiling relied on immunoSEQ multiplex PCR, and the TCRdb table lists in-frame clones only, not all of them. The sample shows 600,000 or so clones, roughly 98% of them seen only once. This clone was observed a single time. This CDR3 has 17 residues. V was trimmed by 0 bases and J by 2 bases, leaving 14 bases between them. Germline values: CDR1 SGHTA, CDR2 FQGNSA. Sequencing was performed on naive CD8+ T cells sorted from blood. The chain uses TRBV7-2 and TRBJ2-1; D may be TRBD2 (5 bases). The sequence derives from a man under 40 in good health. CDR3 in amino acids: CASSLAGLPRPYNEQFF. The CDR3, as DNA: TGTGCCAGCAGCTTAGCCGGACTGCCTCGGCCCTACAATGAGCAGTTCTTC.